This TCR beta chain stems from a study of CD8 T cells in ankylosing spondylitis. As for this clonotype: Its antigen is not known.

Whole-study results and caveats: Ankylosing spondylitis blood appeared to be characterized by a TCR beta motif of several highly homologous variants.

Germline CDR1 reads SGHTA; CDR2 reads FQGTGA. The junction had 10 bases not matched to a gene; V was cut back by 6 bases and J by 3 bases. The length of the CDR3 is 15 residues. TCRdb analysed the 5' RACE reads with MiXCR anew, one entry per CDR3 protein. The sample has a few hundred thousand distinct CDR3 sequences; 20% to 25% are singletons. The sample taken for sequencing was blood, either unsorted or a sorted T cell fraction (not recorded which). This receptor was identified in a male donor with ankylosing spondylitis. The V gene is TRBV7-3, the J gene TRBJ2-7, with 8 bases fitting TRBD1. CDR3 sequence (DNA): TGTGCCAGCAGTTCCGGGACAGGATCCTACTACGAGCAGTACTTC. Protein product: CASSSGTGSYYEQYF.